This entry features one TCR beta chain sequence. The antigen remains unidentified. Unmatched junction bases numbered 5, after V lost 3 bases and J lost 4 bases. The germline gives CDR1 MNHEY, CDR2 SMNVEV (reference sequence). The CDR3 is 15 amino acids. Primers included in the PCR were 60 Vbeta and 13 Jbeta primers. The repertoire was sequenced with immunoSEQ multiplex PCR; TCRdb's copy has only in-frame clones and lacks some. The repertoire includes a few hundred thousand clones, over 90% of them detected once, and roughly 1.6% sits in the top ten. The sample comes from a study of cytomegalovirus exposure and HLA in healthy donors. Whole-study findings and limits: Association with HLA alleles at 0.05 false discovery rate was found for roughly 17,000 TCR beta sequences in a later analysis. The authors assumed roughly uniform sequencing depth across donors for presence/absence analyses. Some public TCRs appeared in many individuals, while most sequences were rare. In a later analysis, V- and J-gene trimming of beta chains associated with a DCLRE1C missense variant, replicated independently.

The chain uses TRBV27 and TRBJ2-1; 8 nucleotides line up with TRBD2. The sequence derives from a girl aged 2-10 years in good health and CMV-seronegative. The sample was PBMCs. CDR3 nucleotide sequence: TGTGCCAGCAGTTTTTTCGGGGGGGCATACAATGAGCAGTTCTTC. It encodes CASSFFGGAYNEQFF.